This T cell receptor (beta chain) derives from a study of T cell changes during pregnancy in multiple sclerosis. The length of the CDR3 is 16 residues. CDR1 LGHNA and CDR2 YNFKEQ come from the germline V gene. Trimming took off 0 bases at V and 0 bases at J, with 6 bases between the two ends. Measured with immunoSEQ multiplex PCR; TCRdb has only the in-frame clones, and not every one. Seen here are about 20,000 clones, 75% to 90% observed once, and the top ten hold about 13%. The input for sequencing was CD8+ T cells from peripheral blood mononuclear cells, taken in the third trimester of pregnancy. V gene TRBV4-2 combines with J gene TRBJ2-6; D is unresolved. The receptor was derived from a female donor in good health, enrolled as a control in a pregnancy study. CDR3 nucleotide sequence: TGTGCCAGCAGCCAAGATCCCAACTCTGGGGCCAACGTCCTGACTTTC. Its translation is CASSQDPNSGANVLTF.